This entry is about one T cell receptor (beta chain). Trimming pared 5 bases from V and 6 bases from J, leaving 13 bases between. CDR1 and CDR2 from the germline V gene are ENHRY and SYGVKD. The CDR3 totals 14 residues. Sequenced by immunoSEQ multiplex PCR; TCRdb stores in-frame clones only, minus some. The data show some 200,000 clones, roughly four fifths seen once. The data derive from a study of blood T cell repertoires in COVID-19. Sequenced input: peripheral blood. The TCR sequence derives from a young man with active or convalescent COVID-19. The J gene is TRBJ1-4, the V gene TRBV10-3, with D possibly being TRBD1 (5 bases). The CDR3 spells CAISTGGADEKLFF. CDR3 coding DNA: TGTGCCATCAGTACAGGTGGCGCGGATGAAAAACTGTTTTTT.